These 30 T cell receptor beta chains were sequenced from one sample in a study of T-cell memory formation after mild COVID-19. A single record per CDR3 protein comes from TCRdb applying MiXCR to the 5' RACE reads. The sample records 100,000 to 120,000 distinct CDR3 sequences, roughly a sixth being singletons. The sample was PBMCs or a T cell subset sorted from them (not recorded which). These receptor sequences come from a man between 18 and 35 years old who had mild COVID-19 (a few samples of this study predate the infection). Cell type and time point are not known.

The chain combines TRBV7-2 with TRBJ1-5; D is undetermined. The CDR3 length is 14 residues. V was trimmed by 3 bases and J by 0 bases, leaving 6 bases between them. Germline CDR1 and CDR2: SGHTA and FQGNSA. The CDR3 loop is CASSFRDSNQPQHF. In DNA form, the CDR3 reads TGTGCCAGCAGCTTTAGGGATAGCAATCAGCCCCAGCATTTT.

This chain joins TRBV10-3 and TRBJ2-3, with D uncertain. Germline CDR1 and CDR2: ENHRY and SYGVKD. The CDR3 sequence is 10 residues long. V lost 3 bases and J 8 bases, leaving 3 bases between the germline ends. Here the CDR3 reads CAISDSTQYF. Written as DNA, the CDR3 is TGTGCCATCAGTGACAGTACGCAGTATTTT.

Only a few counts were recorded for this clonotype. The chain combines TRBV12-3 or TRBV12-4 with TRBJ1-1, with TRBD1 matching 7 bases. The CDR3 loop spans 15 amino acids. V lost 5 bases and J lost 0; bases outside the gene matches: 6. The CDR3 protein is CASSGTGTVNTEAFF. Here the CDR3 DNA reads TGTGCCAGCAGTGGCACCGGGACAGTGAACACTGAAGCTTTCTTT.

A few counts support this clonotype. CDR3 loop: CASSKPQGVSTEAFF. The CDR3 DNA sequence: TGTGCCAGCAGCAAGCCACAGGGGGTTAGCACTGAAGCTTTCTTT. The chain employs TRBV7-9 and TRBJ1-1; the match to TRBD1 covers 8 bases. This CDR3 is built from 15 residues. Germline V gene sequence: CDR1 SEHNR, CDR2 FQNEAQ (reference sequence). The junction had 9 bases not matched to a gene; V was cut back by 5 bases and J by 4 bases.

V and J are TRBV12-3 or TRBV12-4 and TRBJ1-2, with 7 bases identical to TRBD1. The CDR3 consists of 14 residues. Trimming at V came to 7 bases and at J to 0 bases, leaving 5 bases not matched to a gene. The CDR3 loop reads CASTRDSPNYGYTF. In DNA, the CDR3 is TGTGCCAGCACGCGGGACAGCCCTAACTATGGCTACACCTTC.

This clonotype was found a few times. This sequence joins TRBV20-1 and TRBJ2-7; D is possibly TRBD2 (5 bases). Germline V lookup: CDR1 DFQATT, CDR2 SNEGSKA (reference sequence). V was clipped by 8 bases and J by 7 bases, with 9 bases between them. CDR3 size: 9 residues. The CDR3 DNA is TGCAGTAACCGGGGTGAGCAGTACTTC. Protein sequence: CSNRGEQYF.

The rearrangement uses TRBV6-1 and TRBJ1-2, with D unresolved. The CDR3 extends over 13 amino acids. Germline assignment: CDR1 MNHNS and CDR2 SASEGT. V was shortened by 3 bases and J by 4 bases, with 9 bases between the two germline ends. CDR3 sequence: CASSDSRLYGYTF. The CDR3 DNA sequence: TGTGCCAGCAGTGATTCCAGACTCTATGGCTACACCTTC.

The chain combines TRBV6-5 with TRBJ2-3; D not certain. V lost 0 bases to trimming and J lost 5 bases, with 9 bases between them. Looked up from germline, CDR1 is MNHEY and CDR2 is SVGAGI. This CDR3 has 14 amino acids. CDR3 sequence reads: CASSYSVSGDTQYF. DNA for the CDR3: TGTGCCAGCAGTTACTCCGTTTCTGGAGATACGCAGTATTTT.

J is TRBJ1-2 and V is TRBV25-1, with D unclear. The germline V gene has CDR1 MGHDK and CDR2 SYGVNS. V lost 0 bases and J lost 6, with 23 bases in between. CDR3 size: 18 residues. The DNA for the CDR3 is TGTGCCAGCAGTGAATATTCTCCGCGTAGGAGGGAGGAGAATGGCTACACCTTC. Translation gives CASSEYSPRRREENGYTF.

The J gene is TRBJ1-3, the V gene TRBV4-2, with D unresolved. This CDR3 spans 15 amino acids. In germline, CDR1 is LGHNA, CDR2 YNFKEQ. With 0 bases removed from V and 3 bases from J, the gap between germline ends came to 9 bases. CDR3 nucleotide sequence: TGTGCCAGCAGCCAAGACGTCCGACTTGGAAACACCATATATTTT. Protein sequence: CASSQDVRLGNTIYF.

This clonotype was observed a handful of times. The DNA for the CDR3 is TGTGCCAGCAGCTTAGATGGGAATCAGCCCCAGCATTTT. The encoded protein is CASSLDGNQPQHF. This rearrangement joins TRBV7-9 to TRBJ1-5; D gene ambiguous. The V end was cut by 1 base, the J end by 4 bases, with 5 bases between. Per the germline V gene, CDR1 is SEHNR and CDR2 is FQNEAQ (reference sequence). The CDR3 extends over 13 amino acids.

This chain uses TRBV4-2 with TRBJ2-7; D possibly corresponds to TRBD1 (6 bases). CDR3 size: 16 residues. Trimming cost V 1 base and J 1 base, with 14 bases left between them. The germline CDR1 and CDR2 sequences are LGHNA and YNFKEQ. This CDR3 is CASSQAGDPLSYEQYF. CDR3 nucleotides: TGTGCCAGCAGCCAAGCAGGGGATCCTTTGTCCTACGAGCAGTACTTC.

The V call is TRBV7-2, the J call TRBJ2-3; 16 bases map to TRBD2. CDR1 and CDR2 from the germline V gene are SGHTA and FQGNSA. The V gene end was trimmed by 5 bases and the J gene end by 5 bases; junction bases not matched to a gene: 7. The CDR3 extends over 17 amino acids. CDR3 residues: CASSIGTSGGAKDTQYF. The CDR3 nucleotides are TGTGCCAGCAGCATTGGGACTAGCGGGGGGGCCAAAGATACGCAGTATTTT. Full variable domain (rest looked up from reference TRBV7-2 and TRBJ2-3): GAGVSQSPSNKVTEKGKDVELRCDPISGHTALYWYRQSLGQGLEFLIYFQGNSAPDKSGLPSDRFSAERTGGSVSTLTIQRTQQEDSAVYLCASSIGTSGGAKDTQYFGPGTRLTVL.

The DNA for the CDR3 is TGTGCCAGCAGTTACCGGCCAAACACCGGGGAGCTGTTTTTT. This encodes CASSYRPNTGELFF. The chain combines TRBV6-2 or TRBV6-3 with TRBJ2-2; D uncertain. Germline V gives CDR1 MNHEY, CDR2 SVGEGT. This CDR3 has 14 residues. Trimming stripped 2 bases from V and 2 bases from J, with 6 bases between.

The chain has TRBV5-1 and TRBJ2-7; a weak D match, TRBD1 (5 bases). Looked up from germline, CDR1 is SGHRS and CDR2 is YFSETQ. The CDR3 spans 11 residues. Trimming stripped 4 bases from V and 7 bases from J, with 9 bases between. In DNA form, the CDR3 reads TGCGCCAGCAGCGGGGCCAAGGAGCAGTACTTC. Encoded protein: CASSGAKEQYF.

This chain uses TRBV13 with TRBJ2-7; D gene unclear. Germline CDR1 and CDR2: PRHDT and FYEKMQ (reference sequence). The ends were cut back, 2 bases at V and 0 bases at J, with 8 bases in the middle. The CDR3 totals 14 residues. The DNA for the CDR3 is TGTGCCAGCAGCTTAACCCCATACTCCTACGAGCAGTACTTC. Translated, it gives CASSLTPYSYEQYF.

In its sample, this clonotype was seen a few times. This chain links TRBV5-1 with TRBJ2-1; D may match TRBD1 or TRBD2 (5 bases each). From germline, CDR1 is SGHRS and CDR2 YFSETQ. V was trimmed by 4 bases and J by 7 bases, leaving 15 bases between them. The CDR3 has 14 residues. CDR3 amino acids: CASSGGGPRNEQFF. DNA of the CDR3: TGCGCCAGCAGCGGTGGGGGTCCCCGGAATGAGCAGTTCTTC.

This chain links TRBV20-1 with TRBJ1-2; D possibly corresponds to TRBD1 (5 bases). CDR3 length: 15 amino acids. Trimming pared 7 bases from V and 1 base from J, leaving 19 bases between. The germline CDR1 and CDR2 sequences are DFQATT and SNEGSKA (reference sequence). This chain's CDR3 is CSGLPRGFVNYGYTF. Written as DNA, the CDR3 is TGCAGTGGACTCCCTCGGGGGTTTGTTAACTATGGCTACACCTTC.

This chain links TRBV4-1 with TRBJ2-1; TRBD2 aligns across 8 bases. CDR1 MGHRA and CDR2 YSYEKL come from the germline V gene. The CDR3 contains 17 residues. V lost 0 bases to trimming and J lost 0 bases; unmatched junction nucleotides: 4. As DNA, the CDR3 is TGCGCCAGCAGCCAAGATAGCGGGACTGCCTCCTACAATGAGCAGTTCTTC. Translation gives CASSQDSGTASYNEQFF.

Ten or more counts support this clonotype. V usage is TRBV20-1 and J usage is TRBJ2-3; possible D gene TRBD1, 6 bases. The ends were cut back, 6 bases at V and 2 bases at J, with 15 bases in the middle. The CDR3 loop spans 14 amino acids. In germline, CDR1 is DFQATT, CDR2 SNEGSKA (reference sequence). The CDR3, as DNA: TGCAGTGCAGAAAGGGGGTCCTACACAGATACGCAGTATTTT. This gives the protein CSAERGSYTDTQYF.

V is TRBV10-3 and J is TRBJ2-3, with 10 bases aligning to TRBD1. The CDR3 spans 15 residues. J was trimmed by 4 bases and V by 9 bases; bases with no gene match: 10. The germline CDR1 and CDR2 sequences are ENHRY and SYGVKD. For the CDR3, the DNA is TGTGCCATTCAACCGGGACAGGGGCCAGCAGATACGCAGTATTTT. Translation: CAIQPGQGPADTQYF.

The genes are TRBV20-1 and TRBJ2-5; 8 bases fit TRBD1. Looked up from germline, CDR1 is DFQATT and CDR2 is SNEGSKA (reference sequence). This CDR3 is 12 amino acids long. The J segment lost 10 bases and the V segment lost 6 bases, leaving 10 bases of the junction unmatched. CDR3 bases: TGCAGTGCACGGACAGGGAGGAGTGACCAGTACTTC. It codes for CSARTGRSDQYF.

The J gene is TRBJ1-3, the V gene TRBV28; maybe TRBD1 (5 bases). Germline V gene sequence: CDR1 MDHEN, CDR2 SYDVKM. CDR3 length: 15 residues. V lost 6 bases, J lost 2 bases, and 14 bases lay in between. The CDR3, as DNA: TGTGCCAGCAGCCTGGCCGGGGCAGCTGGAAACACCATATATTTT. Protein sequence: CASSLAGAAGNTIYF. The full variable domain, its missing parts supplied by reference TRBV28 and TRBJ1-3, is DVKVTQSSRYLVKRTGEKVFLECVQDMDHENMFWYRQDPGLGLRLIYFSYDVKMKEKGDIPEGYSVSREKKERFSLILESASTNQTSMYLCASSLAGAAGNTIYFGEGSWLTVV.

The chain is built from TRBV4-1 and TRBJ1-2, with a possible D match to TRBD1 (5 bases). Trimming left V 2 bases short and J 3 bases short, with 13 bases between. Germline lookup yields CDR1 MGHRA and CDR2 YSYEKL. CDR3 length: 15 residues. CDR3 bases: TGCGCCAGCAGCCAACTCCGGCGGGGGGACTATGGCTACACCTTC. Its translation is CASSQLRRGDYGYTF.

V and J are TRBV3-1 and TRBJ2-3, with TRBD1 matching over 8 bases. CDR3 size: 17 residues. Germline CDR1 LGHDT, CDR2 YNNKEL (reference sequence). Losses at the gene ends were 1 base for V and 6 bases for J; bases not matched to a gene: 12. The CDR3 loop reads CASSQVRRDRTIDTQYF. CDR3 sequence (DNA): TGTGCCAGCAGCCAAGTACGTCGGGACAGGACGATTGATACGCAGTATTTT.

This clonotype was counted a few times. The gene calls are TRBV6-5 and TRBJ2-3; D is perhaps TRBD2 (7 bases). The V gene lost 0 bases and the J gene lost 4 bases, with 11 bases spanning the gap. The CDR3 length is 15 residues. The germline CDR1 and CDR2 sequences are MNHEY and SVGAGI. CDR3 bases: TGTGCCAGCAGTTACTCACGGGGGGCCTCAGATACGCAGTATTTT. Encoded protein: CASSYSRGASDTQYF.

The chain couples TRBV2 to TRBJ2-6; maybe TRBD1 (6 bases). CDR1 is SNHLY and CDR2 is FYNNEI in the germline V gene. The V end lost 6 bases, the J end lost 4 bases, and 16 bases lay between the germline ends. This CDR3 has 16 residues. CDR3 sequence (DNA): TGTGCCAGCAGAGACAGGTTTTTACCCGGGGCCAACGTCCTGACTTTC. Translating gives CASRDRFLPGANVLTF.

V gene TRBV28 combines with J gene TRBJ2-7, with a weak D call TRBD1 (6 bases). Trimming stripped 5 bases from V and 4 bases from J, with 12 bases between. Germline assignment: CDR1 MDHEN and CDR2 SYDVKM. This CDR3 region has 13 residues. In DNA form, the CDR3 reads TGTGCCAGCAGTATACCAGGGGTATACGAGCAGTACGTC. Translated: CASSIPGVYEQYV.

The rearrangement joins TRBV16 to TRBJ1-6, with D unclear. The CDR3 runs to 14 residues. Per the germline V gene, CDR1 is KGHSY and CDR2 is FQNENV. The V and J ends lost 4 bases and 7 bases respectively, with 11 bases between them. CDR3 residues: CASSPQGGNSPLHF. CDR3 DNA sequence: TGTGCCAGCAGCCCGCAAGGAGGAAATTCACCCCTCCACTTT.

This clonotype has only a few counts. The J gene is TRBJ1-2, the V gene TRBV5-6, with no clear D. Germline V gives CDR1 SGHDT, CDR2 YYEEEE. V lost 5 bases to trimming and J lost 5 bases, with 7 bases between them. This CDR3 region has 11 residues. CDR3 nucleotides: TGTGCCAGCAGGGGGTTTTATGGCTACACCTTC. Translated: CASRGFYGYTF.